Listed below are T cell receptor beta chains from one sample, sequenced in a study of CD8 T cells in ankylosing spondylitis. TCRdb re-analysed the 5' RACE reads in MiXCR, keeping a single row per CDR3 protein. The table includes approximately 500,000 distinct CDR3 sequences, roughly 13% detected once. The sample was blood, either unsorted or a sorted T cell fraction (not recorded which). The receptors come from a male donor with ankylosing spondylitis. CDR3s include the opening cysteine and the closing phenylalanine or tryptophan. D genes are given only for firm matches. Clone size is stated in some rows and not others, as once, few, many or a class when expanded.

size: NA; V: TRBV3-1; length: 15; D: NA; J: TRBJ1-2; DNA: TGTGCCAGCAGCCAAGATGCTGGACCAGATTTTGGCTACACCTTC; CDR3: CASSQDAGPDFGYTF
size: NA; V: TRBV5-8; length: 14; D: NA; J: TRBJ2-1; DNA: TGTGCCAGCAGCCCCGGGTCAATATACAATGAGCAGTTCTTC; CDR3: CASSPGSIYNEQFF
size: many; V: TRBV25-1; length: 17; D: NA; J: TRBJ2-3; DNA: TGTGCCAGCAGTACACCCTGGGGCTTTTGGTCCACAGATACGCAGTATTTT; CDR3: CASSTPWGFWSTDTQYF
size: NA; V: TRBV20-1; length: 15; D: TRBD1; J: TRBJ2-4; DNA: TGCAGTGCTAGACTTCCTCGGACAGGGACAAACATTCAGTACTTC; CDR3: CSARLPRTGTNIQYF
size: few; V: TRBV7-2; length: 16; D: NA; J: TRBJ2-1; DNA: TGTGCCAGCAGCCTAAGCAGGACTACCCAGTACAATGAGCAGTTCTTC; CDR3: CASSLSRTTQYNEQFF
size: NA; V: TRBV20-1; length: 13; D: NA; J: TRBJ1-1; DNA: TGCAGTGCTCAAAGGGGTGCCAACACTGAAGCTTTCTTT; CDR3: CSAQRGANTEAFF
size: few; V: TRBV29-1; length: 13; D: NA; J: TRBJ2-1; DNA: TGCGGGTACCCTAGGGCGGGGAACAATGAGCAGTTCTTC; CDR3: CGYPRAGNNEQFF
size: NA; V: TRBV15; length: 17; D: TRBD2; J: TRBJ2-1; DNA: TGTGCCACCAGCAGTAACGAACTAGCGGGAGGGCCCAGTGAGCAGTTCTTC; CDR3: CATSSNELAGGPSEQFF
size: few; V: TRBV20-1; length: 16; D: NA; J: TRBJ1-5; DNA: TGCAGTGCTAGACCTCCCCAGGGGAAGGGCAATCAGCCCCAGCATTTT; CDR3: CSARPPQGKGNQPQHF
size: few; V: TRBV12-3/TRBV12-4; length: 13; D: NA; J: TRBJ2-1; DNA: TGTGCCAGCAGTTTAGCGCTTCAGCGTGAGCAGTTCTTC; CDR3: CASSLALQREQFF
size: NA; V: TRBV7-9; length: 12; D: NA; J: TRBJ2-1; DNA: TGTGCCAGCAGCCCTGGCGGATGGGAGCAGTTCTTC; CDR3: CASSPGGWEQFF
size: few; V: TRBV7-9; length: 17; D: NA; J: TRBJ2-3; DNA: TGTGCCAGCAGCACCGGGACCTCGGGATTAAGCACAGATACGCAGTATTTT; CDR3: CASSTGTSGLSTDTQYF
size: many; V: TRBV4-1; length: 12; D: NA; J: TRBJ1-2; DNA: TGCGCCAGCAGCCAGCTTACCTATGGCTACACCTTC; CDR3: CASSQLTYGYTF
size: few; V: TRBV29-1; length: 13; D: TRBD1; J: TRBJ1-1; DNA: TGCAGCGTGAGGACAGGGGTGAACACTGAAGCTTTCTTT; CDR3: CSVRTGVNTEAFF
size: few; V: TRBV9; length: 15; D: TRBD1; J: TRBJ1-4; DNA: TGTGCCAGCAGCGTAGCAGGGACAGAGAATGAAAAACTGTTTTTT; CDR3: CASSVAGTENEKLFF
size: NA; V: TRBV20-1; length: 17; D: TRBD2; J: TRBJ2-7; DNA: TGCAGTGCTAGATCGGCCCAATCTAGCGGGAGAATCTACGAGCAGTACTTC; CDR3: CSARSAQSSGRIYEQYF
size: many; V: TRBV5-4; length: 15; D: NA; J: TRBJ2-3; DNA: TGTGCCAGCAGCTTGGAGGCGGCCAACACAGATACGCAGTATTTT; CDR3: CASSLEAANTDTQYF
size: NA; V: TRBV20-1; length: 15; D: NA; J: TRBJ2-1; DNA: TGCAGTGCTAGAGGCCAGGGGGGTACCTACAATGAGCAGTTCTTC; CDR3: CSARGQGGTYNEQFF
size: many; V: TRBV20-1; length: 11; D: NA; J: TRBJ2-1; DNA: TGCAGTGCTAGACCAGATGGTGAGCAGTTCTTC; CDR3: CSARPDGEQFF
size: NA; V: TRBV5-1; length: 15; D: NA; J: TRBJ2-1; DNA: TGCGCCAGCAGCGTATTAAGCGGTCCCATCGATGAGCAGTTCTTC; CDR3: CASSVLSGPIDEQFF
size: few; V: TRBV20-1; length: 13; D: NA; J: TRBJ1-5; DNA: TGCAGTGCTAGAGATACGAGCAATCAGCCCCAGCATTTT; CDR3: CSARDTSNQPQHF
size: few; V: TRBV20-1; length: 11; D: NA; J: TRBJ2-7; DNA: TGCAGTGCCAGTCGTTCCTACGAGCAGTACTTC; CDR3: CSASRSYEQYF
size: NA; V: TRBV20-1; length: 12; D: NA; J: TRBJ1-1; DNA: TGCAGTGATGGGCGGCGGGACACTGAAGCTTTCTTT; CDR3: CSDGRRDTEAFF
size: few; V: TRBV7-9; length: 16; D: TRBD2; J: TRBJ2-7; DNA: TGTGCCAGCAGCCGAGGGCTAGCGGGAGATTATTACGAGCAGTACTTC; CDR3: CASSRGLAGDYYEQYF
size: few; V: TRBV5-1; length: 16; D: NA; J: TRBJ1-1; DNA: TGCGCCAGCAGCTTCGGCAGGACACCAGAGAACACTGAAGCTTTCTTT; CDR3: CASSFGRTPENTEAFF
size: NA; V: TRBV14; length: 16; D: TRBD2; J: TRBJ2-1; DNA: TGTGCCAGCAGCTTATTAGCGGGAGGGCCCCACAATGAGCAGTTCTTC; CDR3: CASSLLAGGPHNEQFF
size: NA; V: TRBV24-1; length: 11; D: NA; J: TRBJ2-7; DNA: TGTGCCACCAGTGAGGGCTACGAGCAGTACTTC; CDR3: CATSEGYEQYF
size: NA; V: TRBV6-2/TRBV6-3; length: 14; D: TRBD1; J: TRBJ2-3; DNA: TGTGCCAGCAAGCGGACAGGGGACACAGATACGCAGTATTTT; CDR3: CASKRTGDTDTQYF
size: few; V: TRBV29-1; length: 15; D: NA; J: TRBJ2-3; DNA: TGCAGCGTTGAAGTGGCAGGGGTTGGAACAGATACGCAGTATTTT; CDR3: CSVEVAGVGTDTQYF
size: many; V: TRBV12-3/TRBV12-4; length: 14; D: NA; J: TRBJ1-1; DNA: TGTGCCAGCAGGTTTTTGTCACAGAACACTGAAGCTTTCTTT; CDR3: CASRFLSQNTEAFF
size: few; V: TRBV20-1; length: 13; D: NA; J: TRBJ2-1; DNA: TGCAGTGAGATACAGGGGCGGGGGAATGAGCAGTTCTTC; CDR3: CSEIQGRGNEQFF
size: NA; V: TRBV6-2/TRBV6-3; length: 14; D: NA; J: TRBJ2-7; DNA: TGTGCCAGCAGTTCTCTGGCTCCCTACTACGAGCAGTACTTC; CDR3: CASSSLAPYYEQYF
size: NA; V: TRBV19; length: 15; D: NA; J: TRBJ2-3; DNA: TGTGCCAGTAGTTGGGGACTCGGTAGCACAGATACGCAGTATTTT; CDR3: CASSWGLGSTDTQYF
size: NA; V: TRBV12-3/TRBV12-4; length: 14; D: NA; J: TRBJ2-2; DNA: TGTGCCAGCAGTCGACAGGCGAACACCGGGGAGCTGTTTTTT; CDR3: CASSRQANTGELFF
size: many; V: TRBV6-5; length: 12; D: NA; J: TRBJ2-1; DNA: TGTGCCAGTTCGACCTCCTACAATGAGCAGTTCTTC; CDR3: CASSTSYNEQFF